This entry describes one TCR beta chain. Repertoires were generated with immunoSEQ multiplex PCR, while TCRdb's copy carries only in-frame clones and drops some. The sample shows approximately 120,000 clones, approximately 85% of them seen only once. This specimen comes from a study of T cell responses to AZD1222 COVID-19 vaccine. Trimming shortened V by 2 bases and J by 2 bases, and 4 bases separated the two germline ends. This CDR3 has 14 residues. In germline, CDR1 is SGHTA, CDR2 FQGNSA. The chain uses TRBV7-2 and TRBJ2-6; D unresolved. This receptor was obtained from an adult who received the AZD1222 COVID-19 vaccine. Sequenced material: peripheral blood, taken 28 days after the second AZD1222 dose. The CDR3 loop is CASSLSPGANVLTF. In nucleotides, the CDR3 is TGTGCCAGCAGCTTAAGCCCTGGGGCCAACGTCCTGACTTTC. The whole variable domain, remainder taken from reference TRBV7-2 and TRBJ2-6, is GAGVSQSPSNKVTEKGKDVELRCDPISGHTALYWYRQSLGQGLEFLIYFQGNSAPDKSGLPSDRFSAERTGGSVSTLTIQRTQQEDSAVYLCASSLSPGANVLTFGAGSRLTVL.